This paragraph covers one T cell receptor beta chain sequence. The antigen is unknown. The repertoire was sequenced with immunoSEQ multiplex PCR; TCRdb's copy has only in-frame clones and lacks some. This table has some 2 million clones, about 95% appearing once. Germline V gives CDR1 MGHRA, CDR2 YSYEKL. There are 17 residues in the CDR3. The trim removed 3 bases at V and 5 bases at J, leaving 12 bases unmatched. Terminally differentiated effector memory CD45RA+ cells were left out of the naive CD8 fraction, which was CD45RO-negative and positively selected for CCR7. The data originate from a study of shared clonotypes between healthy human individuals. General study results and limits: Of the naive CD4 clonotypes, roughly 5.2% were shared across a few donors. Apart from blood, nothing was sampled; tissue repertoires likely differ.

The sequencing sample was made of naive CD8+ T cells sorted from blood. This clonotype was obtained from a man between 18 and 29 years old in good health. The chain uses TRBV4-1 and TRBJ2-2, with 7 bases that match TRBD1. The CDR3 here is CASSQVTGTVQTGELFF. In nucleotides, the CDR3 is TGCGCCAGCAGCCAGGTAACCGGGACAGTCCAAACCGGGGAGCTGTTTTTT.